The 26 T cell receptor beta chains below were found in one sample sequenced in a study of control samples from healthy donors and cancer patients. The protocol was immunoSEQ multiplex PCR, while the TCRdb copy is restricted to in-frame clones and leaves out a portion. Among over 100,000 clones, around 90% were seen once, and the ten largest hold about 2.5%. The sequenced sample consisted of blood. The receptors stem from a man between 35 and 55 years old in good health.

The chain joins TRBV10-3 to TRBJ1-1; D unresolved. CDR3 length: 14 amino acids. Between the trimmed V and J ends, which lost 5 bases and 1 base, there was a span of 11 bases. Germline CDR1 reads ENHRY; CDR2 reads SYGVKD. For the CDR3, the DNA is TGTGCCATCAGTACCCGACAAGCGAACACTGAAGCTTTCTTT. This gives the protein CAISTRQANTEAFF.

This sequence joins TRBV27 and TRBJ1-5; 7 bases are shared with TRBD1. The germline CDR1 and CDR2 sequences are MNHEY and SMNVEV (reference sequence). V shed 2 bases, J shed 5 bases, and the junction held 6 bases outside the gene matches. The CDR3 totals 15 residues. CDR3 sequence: CASSLRSTGDQPQHF. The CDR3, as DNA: TGTGCCAGCAGTTTAAGGTCCACAGGGGATCAGCCCCAGCATTTT.

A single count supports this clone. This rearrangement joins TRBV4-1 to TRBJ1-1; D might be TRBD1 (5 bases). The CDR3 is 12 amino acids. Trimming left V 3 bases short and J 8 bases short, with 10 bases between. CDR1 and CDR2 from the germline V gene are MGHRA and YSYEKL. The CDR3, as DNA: TGCGCCAGCAGCCACCTGGGGGGGGAAGCTTTCTTT. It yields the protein CASSHLGGEAFF.

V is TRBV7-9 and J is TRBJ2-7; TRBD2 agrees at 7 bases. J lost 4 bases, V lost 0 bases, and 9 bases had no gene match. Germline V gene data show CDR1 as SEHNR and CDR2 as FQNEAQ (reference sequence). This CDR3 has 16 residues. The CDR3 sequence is CASSLALSGGKYEQYF. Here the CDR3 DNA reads TGTGCCAGCAGCTTAGCCCTTTCCGGGGGGAAGTACGAGCAGTACTTC.

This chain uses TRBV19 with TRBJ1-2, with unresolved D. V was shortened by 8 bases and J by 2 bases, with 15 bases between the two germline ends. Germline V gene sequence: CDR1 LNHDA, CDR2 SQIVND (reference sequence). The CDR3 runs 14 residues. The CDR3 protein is CASRGGQTNYGYTF. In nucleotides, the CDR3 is TGTGCCAGTCGGGGAGGGCAGACGAACTATGGCTACACCTTC. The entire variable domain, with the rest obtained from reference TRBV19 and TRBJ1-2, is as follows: DGGITQSPKYLFRKEGQNVTLSCEQNLNHDAMYWYRQDPGQGLRLIYYSQIVNDFQKGDIAEGYSVSREKKESFPLTVTSAQKNPTAFYLCASRGGQTNYGYTFGSGTRLTVV.

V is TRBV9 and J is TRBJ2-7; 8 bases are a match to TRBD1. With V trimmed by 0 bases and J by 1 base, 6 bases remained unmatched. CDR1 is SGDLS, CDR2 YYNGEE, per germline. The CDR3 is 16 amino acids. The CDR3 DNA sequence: TGTGCCAGCAGCGTAGGTCAGGACAGGGTTTCCTACGAGCAGTACTTC. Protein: CASSVGQDRVSYEQYF.

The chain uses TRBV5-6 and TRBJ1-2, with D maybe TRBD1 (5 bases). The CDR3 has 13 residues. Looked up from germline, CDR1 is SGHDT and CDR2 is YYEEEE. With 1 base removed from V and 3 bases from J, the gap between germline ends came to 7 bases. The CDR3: CASSLRGDYGYTF. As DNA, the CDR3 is TGTGCCAGCAGCTTGAGAGGGGACTATGGCTACACCTTC.

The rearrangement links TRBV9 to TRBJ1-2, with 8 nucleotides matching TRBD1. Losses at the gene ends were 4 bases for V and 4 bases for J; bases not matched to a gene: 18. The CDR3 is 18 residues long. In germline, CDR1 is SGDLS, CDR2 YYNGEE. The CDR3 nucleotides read TGTGCCAGCAGCCCAAACCCGGGGTCAGGGGGCCAATCCTATGGCTACACCTTC. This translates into CASSPNPGSGGQSYGYTF.

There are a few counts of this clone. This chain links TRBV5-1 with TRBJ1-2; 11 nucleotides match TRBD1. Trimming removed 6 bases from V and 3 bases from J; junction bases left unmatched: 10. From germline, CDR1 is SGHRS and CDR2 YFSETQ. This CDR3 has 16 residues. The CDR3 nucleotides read TGCGCCAGCACGCTCAGTCCGGGACAGGGGGACTATGGCTACACCTTC. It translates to CASTLSPGQGDYGYTF.

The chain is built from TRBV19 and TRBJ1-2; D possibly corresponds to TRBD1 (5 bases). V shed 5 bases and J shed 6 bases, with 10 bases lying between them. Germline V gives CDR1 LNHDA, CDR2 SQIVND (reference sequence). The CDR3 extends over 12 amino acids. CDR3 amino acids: CASSPGAHGYTF. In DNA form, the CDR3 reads TGTGCCAGTAGTCCTGGGGCCCATGGCTACACCTTC.

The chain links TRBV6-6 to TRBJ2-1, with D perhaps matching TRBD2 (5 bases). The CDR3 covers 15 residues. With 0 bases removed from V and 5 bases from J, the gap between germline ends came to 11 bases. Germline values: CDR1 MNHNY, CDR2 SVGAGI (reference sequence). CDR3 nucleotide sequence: TGTGCCAGCAGTTACTCGCCGGGGATAGACAATGAGCAGTTCTTC. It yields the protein CASSYSPGIDNEQFF.

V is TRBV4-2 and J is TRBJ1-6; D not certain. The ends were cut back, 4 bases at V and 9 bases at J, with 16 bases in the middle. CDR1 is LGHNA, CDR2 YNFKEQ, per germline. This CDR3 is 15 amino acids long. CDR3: CASSPLGTDFSPLHF. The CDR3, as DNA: TGTGCCAGCAGCCCCCTAGGCACGGATTTTTCACCCCTCCACTTT.

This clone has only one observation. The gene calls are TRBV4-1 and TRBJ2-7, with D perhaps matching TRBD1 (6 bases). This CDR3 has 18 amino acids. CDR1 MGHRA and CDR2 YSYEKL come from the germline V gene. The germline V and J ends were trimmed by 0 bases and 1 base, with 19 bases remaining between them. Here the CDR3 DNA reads TGCGCCAGCAGCCAAGACATCTCCGGGACAACCTATTCCTACGAGCAGTACTTC. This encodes CASSQDISGTTYSYEQYF.

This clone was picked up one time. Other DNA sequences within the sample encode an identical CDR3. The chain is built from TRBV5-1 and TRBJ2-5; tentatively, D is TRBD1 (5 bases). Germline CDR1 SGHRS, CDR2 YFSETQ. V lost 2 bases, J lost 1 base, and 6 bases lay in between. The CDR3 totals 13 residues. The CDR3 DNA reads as TGCGCCAGCAGCTTAGGGGCCCAAGAGACCCAGTACTTC. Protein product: CASSLGAQETQYF.

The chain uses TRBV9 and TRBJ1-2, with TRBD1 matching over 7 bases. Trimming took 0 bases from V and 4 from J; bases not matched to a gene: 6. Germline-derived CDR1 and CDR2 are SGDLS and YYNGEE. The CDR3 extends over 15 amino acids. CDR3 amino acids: CASSVVGGASYGYTF. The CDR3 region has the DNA TGTGCCAGCAGCGTAGTAGGGGGCGCGAGCTATGGCTACACCTTC.

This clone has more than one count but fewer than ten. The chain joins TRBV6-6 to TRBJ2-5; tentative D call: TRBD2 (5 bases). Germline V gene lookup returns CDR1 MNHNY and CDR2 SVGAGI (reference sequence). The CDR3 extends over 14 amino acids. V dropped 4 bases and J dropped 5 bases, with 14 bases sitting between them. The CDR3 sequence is CASSFVRAEETQYF. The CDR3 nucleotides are TGTGCCAGCAGTTTTGTGAGGGCGGAGGAGACCCAGTACTTC.

This chain's CDR3 is CASRTSASSYNEQFF. As DNA, the CDR3 is TGTGCCAGCCGAACTAGCGCCAGCTCCTACAATGAGCAGTTCTTC. The chain couples TRBV3-1 (or the pseudogene TRBV3-2) to TRBJ2-1; TRBD2 matches at 7 bases. The V and J ends lost 8 bases and 0 bases, in that order; junction bases with no gene match: 7. Germline V gene sequence: CDR1 LGHDT, CDR2 YNNKEL (reference sequence). The CDR3 length is 15 residues.

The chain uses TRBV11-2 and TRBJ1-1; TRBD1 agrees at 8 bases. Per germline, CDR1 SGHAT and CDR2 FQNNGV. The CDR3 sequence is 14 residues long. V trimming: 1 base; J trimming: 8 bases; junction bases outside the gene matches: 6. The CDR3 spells CASSLGRTGKEAFF. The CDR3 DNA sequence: TGTGCCAGCAGCTTAGGAAGGACAGGGAAAGAAGCTTTCTTT.

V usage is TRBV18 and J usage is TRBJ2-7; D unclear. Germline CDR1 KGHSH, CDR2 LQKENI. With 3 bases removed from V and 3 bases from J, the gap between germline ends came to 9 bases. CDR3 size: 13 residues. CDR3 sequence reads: CASSPTSSYEQYF. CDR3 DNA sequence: TGTGCCAGCTCACCTACTTCAAGCTACGAGCAGTACTTC. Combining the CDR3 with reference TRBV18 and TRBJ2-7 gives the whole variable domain NAGVMQNPRHLVRRRGQEARLRCSPMKGHSHVYWYRQLPEEGLKFMVYLQKENIIDESGMPKERFSAEFPKEGPSILRIQQVVRGDSAAYFCASSPTSSYEQYFGPGTRLTVT.

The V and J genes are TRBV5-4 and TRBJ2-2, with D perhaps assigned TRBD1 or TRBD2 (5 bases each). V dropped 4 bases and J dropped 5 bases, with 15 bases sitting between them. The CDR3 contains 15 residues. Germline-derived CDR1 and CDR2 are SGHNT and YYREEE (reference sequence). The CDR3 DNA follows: TGTGCCAGCAGCGCCGGGGCCACGGGGACCGGGGAGCTGTTTTTT. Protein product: CASSAGATGTGELFF.

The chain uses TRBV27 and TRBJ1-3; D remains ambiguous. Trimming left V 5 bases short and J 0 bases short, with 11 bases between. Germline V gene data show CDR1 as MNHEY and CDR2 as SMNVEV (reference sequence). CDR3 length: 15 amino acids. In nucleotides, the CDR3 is TGTGCCAGCAGTCTCACGGGCCCCTCTGGAAACACCATATATTTT. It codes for CASSLTGPSGNTIYF.

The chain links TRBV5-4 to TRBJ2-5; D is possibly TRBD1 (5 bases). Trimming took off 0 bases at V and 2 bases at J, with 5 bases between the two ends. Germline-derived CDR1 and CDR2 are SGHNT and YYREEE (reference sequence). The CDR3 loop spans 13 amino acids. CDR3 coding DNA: TGTGCCAGCAGCTTGGGACAGCAAGAGACCCAGTACTTC. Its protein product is CASSLGQQETQYF. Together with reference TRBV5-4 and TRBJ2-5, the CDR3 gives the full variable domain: ETGVTQSPTHLIKTRGQQVTLRCSSQSGHNTVSWYQQALGQGPQFIFQYYREEENGRGNFPPRFSGLQFPNYSSELNVNALELDDSALYLCASSLGQQETQYFGPGTRLLVL.

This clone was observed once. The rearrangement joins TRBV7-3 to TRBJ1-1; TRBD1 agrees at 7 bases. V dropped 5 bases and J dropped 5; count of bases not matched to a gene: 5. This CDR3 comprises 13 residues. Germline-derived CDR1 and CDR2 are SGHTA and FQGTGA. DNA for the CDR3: TGTGCCAGCAGCGAGGGGGCTAGGACTGAAGCTTTCTTT. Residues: CASSEGARTEAFF.

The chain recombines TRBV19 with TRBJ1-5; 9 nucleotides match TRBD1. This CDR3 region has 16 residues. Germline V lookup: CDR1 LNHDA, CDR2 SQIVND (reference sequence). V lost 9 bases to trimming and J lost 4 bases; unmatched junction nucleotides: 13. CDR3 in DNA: TGTGCCAGCCAAGGACAGGGGACAAGACGGAATCAGCCCCAGCATTTT. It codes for CASQGQGTRRNQPQHF.

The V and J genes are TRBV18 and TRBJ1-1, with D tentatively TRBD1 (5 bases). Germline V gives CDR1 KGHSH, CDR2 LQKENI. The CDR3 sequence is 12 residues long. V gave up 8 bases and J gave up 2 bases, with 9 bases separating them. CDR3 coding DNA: TGTGCCAGCACCAGGGACAACACTGAAGCTTTCTTT. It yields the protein CASTRDNTEAFF. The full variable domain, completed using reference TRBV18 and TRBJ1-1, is NAGVMQNPRHLVRRRGQEARLRCSPMKGHSHVYWYRQLPEEGLKFMVYLQKENIIDESGMPKERFSAEFPKEGPSILRIQQVVRGDSAAYFCASTRDNTEAFFGQGTRLTVV.

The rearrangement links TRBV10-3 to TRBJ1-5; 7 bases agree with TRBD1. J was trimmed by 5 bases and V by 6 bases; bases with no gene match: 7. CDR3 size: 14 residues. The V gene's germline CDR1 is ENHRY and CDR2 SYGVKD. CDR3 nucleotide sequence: TGTGCCATCAGCCCCGACAGGGACCATCAGCCCCAGCATTTT. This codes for CAISPDRDHQPQHF.